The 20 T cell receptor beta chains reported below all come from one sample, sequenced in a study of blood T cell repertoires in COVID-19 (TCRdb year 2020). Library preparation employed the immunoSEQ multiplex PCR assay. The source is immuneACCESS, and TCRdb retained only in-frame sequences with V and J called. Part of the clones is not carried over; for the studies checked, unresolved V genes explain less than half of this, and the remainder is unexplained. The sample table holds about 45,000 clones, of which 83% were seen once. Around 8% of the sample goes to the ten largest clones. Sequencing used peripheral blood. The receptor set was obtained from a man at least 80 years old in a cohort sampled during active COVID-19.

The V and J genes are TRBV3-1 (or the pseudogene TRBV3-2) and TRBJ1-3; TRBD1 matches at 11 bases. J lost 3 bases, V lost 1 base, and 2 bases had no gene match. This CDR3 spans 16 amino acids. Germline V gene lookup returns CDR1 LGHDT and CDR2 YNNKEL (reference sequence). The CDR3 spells CASSQGTGGIGNTIYF. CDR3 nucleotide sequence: TGTGCCAGCAGCCAAGGGACAGGGGGCATTGGAAACACCATATATTTT.

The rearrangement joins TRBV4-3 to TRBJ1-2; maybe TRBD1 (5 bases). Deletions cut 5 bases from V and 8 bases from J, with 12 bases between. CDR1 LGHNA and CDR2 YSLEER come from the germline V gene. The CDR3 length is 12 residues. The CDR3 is CASSSWGRGYTF. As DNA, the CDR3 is TGCGCCAGCAGCTCGTGGGGCCGCGGCTACACCTTC.

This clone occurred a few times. The CDR3 DNA is TGTGCCAGCAGGGCCTTACAGGGTAGGACCGGGGAGCTGTTTTTT. As protein: CASRALQGRTGELFF. The chain carries TRBV27 and TRBJ2-2; D might be TRBD1 (6 bases). There are 15 residues in the CDR3. Germline V CDR1 and CDR2: MNHEY, SMNVEV (reference sequence). V lost 6 bases and J lost 5, with 16 bases in between.

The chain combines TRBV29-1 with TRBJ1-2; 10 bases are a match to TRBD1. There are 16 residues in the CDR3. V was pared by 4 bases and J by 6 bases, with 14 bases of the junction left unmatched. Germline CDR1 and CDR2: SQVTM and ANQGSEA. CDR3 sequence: CSVGDRGPGSLDGYTF. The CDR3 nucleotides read TGCAGCGTTGGAGACAGGGGGCCCGGATCATTGGATGGCTACACCTTC.

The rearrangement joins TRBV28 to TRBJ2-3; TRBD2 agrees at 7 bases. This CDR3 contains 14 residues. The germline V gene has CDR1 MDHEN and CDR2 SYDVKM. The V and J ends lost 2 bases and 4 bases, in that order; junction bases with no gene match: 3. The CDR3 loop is CASSLVRGADTQYF. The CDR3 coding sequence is TGTGCCAGCAGTTTAGTCCGGGGGGCAGATACGCAGTATTTT. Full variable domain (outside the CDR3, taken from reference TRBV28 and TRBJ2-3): DVKVTQSSRYLVKRTGEKVFLECVQDMDHENMFWYRQDPGLGLRLIYFSYDVKMKEKGDIPEGYSVSREKKERFSLILESASTNQTSMYLCASSLVRGADTQYFGPGTRLTVL.

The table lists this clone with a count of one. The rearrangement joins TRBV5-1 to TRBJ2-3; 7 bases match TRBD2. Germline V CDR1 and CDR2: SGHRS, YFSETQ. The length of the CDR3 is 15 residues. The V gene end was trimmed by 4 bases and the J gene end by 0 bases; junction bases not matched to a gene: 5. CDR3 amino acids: CASSPRGVSTDTQYF. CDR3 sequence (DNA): TGCGCCAGCAGCCCCCGGGGGGTCAGCACAGATACGCAGTATTTT.

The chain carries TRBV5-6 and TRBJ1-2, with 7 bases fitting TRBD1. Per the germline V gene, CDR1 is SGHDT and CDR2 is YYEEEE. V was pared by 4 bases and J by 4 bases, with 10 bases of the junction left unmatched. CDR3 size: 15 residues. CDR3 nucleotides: TGTGCCAGCAGCCCCCGGACAGGCTACAGCTATGGCTACACCTTC. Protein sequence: CASSPRTGYSYGYTF. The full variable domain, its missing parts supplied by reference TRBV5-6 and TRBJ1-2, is DAGVTQSPTHLIKTRGQQVTLRCSPKSGHDTVSWYQQALGQGPQFIFQYYEEEERQRGNFPDRFSGHQFPNYSSELNVNALLLGDSALYLCASSPRTGYSYGYTFGSGTRLTVV.

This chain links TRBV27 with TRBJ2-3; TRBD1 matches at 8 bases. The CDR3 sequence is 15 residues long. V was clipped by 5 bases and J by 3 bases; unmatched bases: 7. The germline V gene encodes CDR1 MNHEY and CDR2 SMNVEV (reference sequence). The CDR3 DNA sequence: TGTGCCAGCAGTCCGGGACAGGAGGGGACAGATACGCAGTATTTT. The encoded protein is CASSPGQEGTDTQYF.

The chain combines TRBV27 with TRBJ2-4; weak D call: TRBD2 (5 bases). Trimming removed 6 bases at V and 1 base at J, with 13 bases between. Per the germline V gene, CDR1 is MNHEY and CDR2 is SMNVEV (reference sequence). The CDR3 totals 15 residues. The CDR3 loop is CASRESGLAKNIQYF. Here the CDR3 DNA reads TGTGCCAGCAGGGAAAGCGGTCTGGCCAAAAACATTCAGTACTTC.

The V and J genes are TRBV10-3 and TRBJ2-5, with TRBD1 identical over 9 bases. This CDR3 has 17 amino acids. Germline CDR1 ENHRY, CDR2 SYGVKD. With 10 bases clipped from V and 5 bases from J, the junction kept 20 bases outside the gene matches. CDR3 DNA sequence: TGTGCCACCCAAAAGACCGGGACAGGGAAGGACTGGGAGACCCAGTACTTC. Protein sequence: CATQKTGTGKDWETQYF.

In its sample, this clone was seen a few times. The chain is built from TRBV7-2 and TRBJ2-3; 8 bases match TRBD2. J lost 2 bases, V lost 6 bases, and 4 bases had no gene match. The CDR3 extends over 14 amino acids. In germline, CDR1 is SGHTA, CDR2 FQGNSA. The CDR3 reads CASRETSVTDTQYF. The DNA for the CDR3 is TGTGCCAGCAGGGAGACTAGCGTCACAGATACGCAGTATTTT.

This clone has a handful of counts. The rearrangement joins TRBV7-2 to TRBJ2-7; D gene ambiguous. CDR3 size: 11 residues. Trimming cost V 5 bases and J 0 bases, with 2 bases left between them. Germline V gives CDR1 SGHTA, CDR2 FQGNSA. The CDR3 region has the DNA TGTGCCAGCAGCCTCTCCTACGAGCAGTACTTC. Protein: CASSLSYEQYF.

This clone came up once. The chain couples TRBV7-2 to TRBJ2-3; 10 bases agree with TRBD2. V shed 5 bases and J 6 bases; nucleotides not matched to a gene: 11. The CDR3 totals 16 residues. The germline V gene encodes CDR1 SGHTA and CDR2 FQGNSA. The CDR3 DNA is TGTGCCAGCAGCCCTCGGACTAGCGGTCTGGGGGATACGCAGTATTTT. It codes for CASSPRTSGLGDTQYF.

CDR3 amino acids: CASSFNRAGANVLTF. CDR3 DNA sequence: TGTGCCAGCAGCTTCAACAGGGCTGGGGCCAACGTCCTGACTTTC. This chain uses TRBV11-1 with TRBJ2-6; D might be TRBD1 (6 bases). Trimming cost V 3 bases and J 2 bases, with 8 bases left between them. Germline V gives CDR1 SGHAT, CDR2 FQDESV (reference sequence). The CDR3 has 15 residues.

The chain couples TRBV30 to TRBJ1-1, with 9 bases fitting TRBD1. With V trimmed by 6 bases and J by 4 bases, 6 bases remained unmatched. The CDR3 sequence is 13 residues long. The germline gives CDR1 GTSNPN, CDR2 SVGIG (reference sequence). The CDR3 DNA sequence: TGTGCCTGCCAACAGGGGGCCGGCACTGAAGCTTTCTTT. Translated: CACQQGAGTEAFF.

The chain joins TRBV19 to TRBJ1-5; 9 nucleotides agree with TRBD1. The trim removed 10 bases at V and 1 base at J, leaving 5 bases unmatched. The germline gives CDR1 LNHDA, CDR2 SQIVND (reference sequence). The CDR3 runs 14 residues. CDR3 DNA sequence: TGTGCCACCCGGACAGGGGCGAGCAATCAGCCCCAGCATTTT. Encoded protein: CATRTGASNQPQHF.

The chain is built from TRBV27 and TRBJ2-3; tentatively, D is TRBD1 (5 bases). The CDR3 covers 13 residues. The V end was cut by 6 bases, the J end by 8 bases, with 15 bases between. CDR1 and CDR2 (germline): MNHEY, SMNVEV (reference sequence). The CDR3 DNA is TGTGCCAGCAGCACCGCCCTAGGGGCTACGCAGTATTTT. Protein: CASSTALGATQYF.

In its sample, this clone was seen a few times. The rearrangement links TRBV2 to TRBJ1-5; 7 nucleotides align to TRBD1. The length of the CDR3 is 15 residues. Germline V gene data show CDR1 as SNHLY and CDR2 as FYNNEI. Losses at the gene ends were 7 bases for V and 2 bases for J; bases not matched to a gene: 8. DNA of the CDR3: TGTGCCAGCACCGAACAGGGGTTGGGCAATCAGCCCCAGCATTTT. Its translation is CASTEQGLGNQPQHF.

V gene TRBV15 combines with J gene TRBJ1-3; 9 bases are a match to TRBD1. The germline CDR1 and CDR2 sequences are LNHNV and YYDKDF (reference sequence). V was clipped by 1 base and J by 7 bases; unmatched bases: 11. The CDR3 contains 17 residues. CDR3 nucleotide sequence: TGTGCCACCAGCAGAGGGGGACAGGGAGCATACGGCAACACCATATATTTT. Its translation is CATSRGGQGAYGNTIYF. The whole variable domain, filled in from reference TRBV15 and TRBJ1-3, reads DAMVIQNPRYQVTQFGKPVTLSCSQTLNHNVMYWYQQKSSQAPKLLFHYYDKDFNNEADTPDNFQSRRPNTSFCFLDIRSPGLGDTAMYLCATSRGGQGAYGNTIYFGEGSWLTVV.

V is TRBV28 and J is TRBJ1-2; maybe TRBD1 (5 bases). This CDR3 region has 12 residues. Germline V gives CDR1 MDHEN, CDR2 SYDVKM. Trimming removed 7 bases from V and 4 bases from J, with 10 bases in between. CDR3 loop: CASKDNPYGYTF. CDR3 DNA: TGTGCCAGCAAGGACAACCCCTATGGCTACACCTTC.